The 13 T cell receptor beta chains in this list originate from one sample, sequenced in a study of vaccination effects on CD4 cells after COVID-19. The method was immunoSEQ multiplex PCR; TCRdb's version includes in-frame clones alone and lacks a portion of them. The sample shows tens of thousands of clones, 60% to 80% of them seen only once. For these receptors, no antigen is known. Within the ViraFEST assay, antigen-specific CD4+ T cells underwent expansion with viral peptide pools prior to sequencing. Following culture for around 10 days, CD4+ T cells were isolated. Nobody among the vaccine recipients had prior SARS-CoV-2 infection (nucleocapsid antibodies were negative). The sequences come from CD4+ T cells from PBMCs cultured with HCoV-NL63 spike peptides, collected before COVID-19 vaccination. The receptors derive from a human donor who received a COVID-19 vaccine.

V is TRBV29-1 and J is TRBJ1-4, with D unresolved. Per germline, CDR1 SQVTM and CDR2 ANQGSEA. The CDR3 has 14 amino acids. Trimming shortened V by 6 bases and J by 0 bases, and 11 bases separated the two germline ends. DNA for the CDR3: TGCAGCGTCTCCGGGAGGTCAACTAATGAAAAACTGTTTTTT. As protein: CSVSGRSTNEKLFF.

The V and J genes are TRBV11-2 and TRBJ2-3; 8 nucleotides line up with TRBD1. Germline CDR1 is SGHAT and CDR2 is FQNNGV. V dropped 5 bases and J dropped 1; count of bases not matched to a gene: 8. The CDR3 loop spans 16 amino acids. The DNA for the CDR3 is TGTGCCAGCAGCCCGAGACAGGGGACGGGCACAGATACGCAGTATTTT. It is translated as CASSPRQGTGTDTQYF.

This rearrangement joins TRBV2 to TRBJ2-2; TRBD1 agrees at 8 bases. The CDR3 is 14 residues long. In germline, CDR1 is SNHLY, CDR2 FYNNEI. V lost 4 bases and J lost 7; bases outside the gene matches: 5. This chain's CDR3 is CASSVQGAIGELFF. The CDR3 DNA sequence: TGTGCCAGCAGTGTGCAGGGGGCCATCGGGGAGCTGTTTTTT.

V is TRBV5-1 and J is TRBJ2-3; tentative D call: TRBD1 (6 bases). CDR3 length equals 15 residues. Germline V CDR1 and CDR2: SGHRS, YFSETQ. Trimming took 4 bases from V and 0 from J, leaving 12 bases between them. CDR3 loop: CASSKDSPSTDTQYF. The CDR3 coding sequence is TGCGCCAGCAGCAAGGACAGCCCTAGCACAGATACGCAGTATTTT.

This clone was seen a few times. The V gene is TRBV7-6, the J gene TRBJ1-3, with D unclear. Germline V gives CDR1 SGHVS, CDR2 FNYEAQ. The V and J ends lost 3 bases and 2 bases respectively, with 11 bases between them. The CDR3 is made up of 15 amino acids. The CDR3 DNA reads as TGTGCCAGCAGCTTGATGTCTGGCCCTGGAAACACCATATATTTT. This codes for CASSLMSGPGNTIYF.

This clone was detected only a few times. The J gene is TRBJ1-1, the V gene TRBV5-1, with 7 bases that match TRBD1. Per the germline V gene, CDR1 is SGHRS and CDR2 is YFSETQ. V gave up 4 bases and J gave up 6 bases; unmatched junction bases: 9. CDR3 length: 14 residues. CDR3 protein: CASSGTGVSAEAFF. The DNA for the CDR3 is TGCGCCAGCAGCGGAACAGGGGTCTCGGCTGAAGCTTTCTTT.

The V call is TRBV6-5, the J call TRBJ1-2, with D possibly TRBD1 on 6 matching bases. The CDR3 loop spans 16 amino acids. Germline V gene lookup returns CDR1 MNHEY and CDR2 SVGAGI. V was cut by 0 bases and J by 2 bases, with 13 bases left in between. CDR3 DNA: TGTGCCAGCAGTTACTCCGGACAGTCCCCAAACTATGGCTACACCTTC. Protein: CASSYSGQSPNYGYTF.

This chain joins TRBV6-5 and TRBJ2-7; D tentatively reads TRBD1 or TRBD2 (5 bases each). The CDR3 loop spans 14 amino acids. The germline V and J ends were trimmed by 4 bases and 3 bases, with 13 bases remaining between them. CDR1 is MNHEY and CDR2 is SVGAGI in the germline V gene. CDR3 sequence reads: CASSLGPINYEQYV. As DNA, the CDR3 is TGTGCCAGCAGTTTGGGACCGATCAACTACGAGCAGTACGTC.

V and J are TRBV5-1 and TRBJ2-3, with 7 bases matching TRBD2. With V trimmed by 4 bases and J by 4 bases, 9 bases remained unmatched. This CDR3 has 15 residues. Germline values: CDR1 SGHRS, CDR2 YFSETQ. CDR3 DNA sequence: TGCGCCAGCAGCCTGGGAGGGGACGGGGCAGATACGCAGTATTTT. Protein sequence: CASSLGGDGADTQYF.

Only one count was recorded for this clone. The chain combines TRBV27 with TRBJ1-4; the D is unclear. The V gene's germline CDR1 is MNHEY and CDR2 SMNVEV (reference sequence). V was cut by 6 bases and J by 3 bases, with 17 bases left in between. The CDR3 is made up of 16 amino acids. This chain's CDR3 is CASSTSSPRANEKLFF. The CDR3 nucleotides are TGTGCCAGCAGCACCTCCTCCCCCCGAGCTAATGAAAAACTGTTTTTT.

J is TRBJ2-4 and V is TRBV11-2; D is unclear. The CDR3 length is 19 residues. Trimming left V 4 bases short and J 0 bases short, with 22 bases between. Germline V gene lookup returns CDR1 SGHAT and CDR2 FQNNGV. The CDR3 reads CASSCRQQNQRLAKNIQYF. The CDR3 DNA reads as TGTGCCAGCAGCTGCCGTCAGCAGAACCAGAGGCTAGCCAAAAACATTCAGTACTTC.

This sequence joins TRBV5-1 and TRBJ2-1; tentatively, D is TRBD2 (5 bases). V lost 1 base and J lost 9, with 14 bases in between. The CDR3 covers 14 residues. CDR1 and CDR2 from the germline V gene are SGHRS and YFSETQ. CDR3 DNA: TGCGCCAGCAGCTTGCGAGGGTTTATCGGTGAGCAGTTCTTC. The encoded protein is CASSLRGFIGEQFF.

This rearrangement joins TRBV18 to TRBJ1-2, with D possibly matching TRBD1 (5 bases). Germline CDR1 is KGHSH and CDR2 is LQKENI. The germline V and J ends were trimmed by 3 bases and 5 bases, with 16 bases remaining between them. CDR3 length: 15 residues. Here the CDR3 reads CASSPWTTQGYGYTF. The CDR3 DNA follows: TGTGCCAGCTCACCGTGGACAACCCAAGGATATGGCTACACCTTC. The complete variable domain, with remaining parts taken from reference TRBV18 and TRBJ1-2, reads NAGVMQNPRHLVRRRGQEARLRCSPMKGHSHVYWYRQLPEEGLKFMVYLQKENIIDESGMPKERFSAEFPKEGPSILRIQQVVRGDSAAYFCASSPWTTQGYGYTFGSGTRLTVV.